This T cell receptor beta chain was profiled in a study of cytomegalovirus exposure and HLA in healthy donors. As for the study in general: Of a few hundred genotyped donors, 80% to 85% grouped in the Caucasian-associated ancestry cluster.

Points on this clone: What it binds is not known. This specimen includes other DNA sequences encoding the same CDR3.

Primers for the PCR totalled 60 Vbeta and 13 Jbeta. The data were produced by immunoSEQ multiplex PCR, yet TCRdb's version contains in-frame clones alone and is incomplete. Of roughly 140,000 clones in the sample, approximately 85% were seen once. Study conclusions and caveats: TCR beta chains associated with HLA were, in a later analysis, more clonally expanded than equally common others. The study assumed roughly uniform donor sequencing depth for presence/absence analyses. The study put under 200 TCR beta chains on its list as cytomegalovirus-associated.

The germline V gene has CDR1 MGHRA and CDR2 YSYEKL. The CDR3 has 17 residues. The germline V and J ends were trimmed by 1 base and 0 bases, with 10 bases remaining between them. V is TRBV4-1 and J is TRBJ2-6, with unresolved D. Sequenced input: PBMCs. This TCR was recovered from a woman under 30 in good health and CMV-seronegative. CDR3 loop: CASSQGTVYSGANVLTF. Here the CDR3 DNA reads TGCGCCAGCAGCCAAGGAACGGTATACTCTGGGGCCAACGTCCTGACTTTC.